A selection of T cell receptor beta chains follows, all from one sample in a study of Ad26.COV2.S vaccination and SARS-CoV-2 variants. Here immunoSEQ multiplex PCR was the method, and the copy in TCRdb shows in-frame clones only, minus some. The repertoire includes 350,000 to 500,000 clones, 75% to 95% of them detected once, and approximately 12% sits in the top ten. The input for sequencing was peripheral blood, taken in a trial of Ad26.COV2.S vaccine versus placebo. Source of these receptors: a person between 18 and 65 years old who received the Ad26.COV2.S COVID-19 vaccine or a placebo. Both conserved end residues are part of each CDR3. The D gene is left open where the match is weak. The size of a clone is reported for some rows only, either as once, few or many, or as a class for expanded clones.

D gene	clone size	CDR3 length	V gene	J gene	CDR3 protein	CDR3 DNA
TRBD1	NA	15	TRBV9	TRBJ1-2	CASSYRDRANYGYTF	TGTGCCAGCAGCTACCGGGACAGGGCTAACTATGGCTACACCTTC
NA	NA	13	TRBV4-3	TRBJ1-4	CASSPTENEKLFF	TGCGCCAGCAGCCCAACGGAGAATGAAAAACTGTTTTTT
NA	NA	14	TRBV7-2	TRBJ2-1	CASSLGGNSNEQFF	TGTGCCAGCAGCTTAGGGGGGAATAGCAATGAGCAGTTCTTC
NA	NA	14	TRBV10-3	TRBJ1-3	CAISEYGRRNTIYF	TGTGCCATCAGTGAGTACGGTCGAAGGAACACCATATATTTT
NA	NA	13	TRBV6-5	TRBJ2-5	CASNRRFQETQYF	TGTGCCAGCAATCGACGTTTCCAAGAGACCCAGTACTTC
NA	NA	14	TRBV5-4	TRBJ2-7	CASSLGTISYEQYF	TGTGCCAGCAGCTTGGGGACTATCTCCTACGAGCAGTACTTC
NA	NA	13	TRBV5-4	TRBJ2-4	CASSLGGGNIQYF	TGTGCCAGCAGCTTAGGGGGGGGGAACATTCAGTACTTC
NA	few	13	TRBV12-3/TRBV12-4	TRBJ1-5	CASSTGANQPQHF	TGTGCCAGCAGTACCGGGGCCAATCAGCCCCAGCATTTT
TRBD1	NA	20	TRBV23-1	TRBJ1-5	CASSQNRQGASQNSNQPQHF	TGCGCCAGCAGCCAGAATCGACAGGGGGCGAGCCAAAATAGCAATCAGCCCCAGCATTTT
NA	NA	11	TRBV7-2	TRBJ2-5	CASSSWRTQYF	TGTGCCAGCAGCAGCTGGCGGACCCAGTACTTC
TRBD2	NA	16	TRBV7-9	TRBJ2-2	CASSNRAGEITGELFF	TGTGCCAGCAGCAATAGAGCGGGAGAAATTACCGGGGAGCTGTTTTTT
NA	NA	14	TRBV9	TRBJ1-3	CASSGQDPGNTIYF	TGTGCCAGCAGCGGACAGGATCCTGGAAACACCATATATTTT
NA	NA	15	TRBV5-1	TRBJ2-7	CASSLDAATIYEQYF	TGCGCCAGCAGCTTGGATGCCGCAACAATCTACGAGCAGTACTTC
NA	once	13	TRBV5-4	TRBJ1-1	CASSLRGTPEAFF	TGTGCCAGCAGCTTACGGGGGACCCCTGAAGCTTTCTTT
TRBD2	NA	14	TRBV19	TRBJ2-3	CASSIGLASDTQYF	TGTGCCAGTAGTATAGGACTAGCGTCGGATACGCAGTATTTT
NA	NA	14	TRBV7-6	TRBJ2-7	CASSLFTGSYEQYF	TGTGCCAGCAGCTTATTCACGGGATCCTACGAGCAGTACTTC
NA	NA	16	TRBV27	TRBJ2-2	CASSLLPGPNTGELFF	TGTGCCAGCAGTTTATTGCCAGGACCGAACACCGGGGAGCTGTTTTTT
NA	NA	13	TRBV30	TRBJ1-1	CAWSHKGGAEAFF	TGTGCCTGGAGTCACAAAGGAGGGGCTGAAGCTTTCTTT
NA	NA	13	TRBV14	TRBJ1-2	CASSQTSFYGYTF	TGTGCCAGCAGCCAAACAAGCTTCTATGGCTACACCTTC
NA	NA	16	TRBV11-2	TRBJ2-3	CASSDRTHGLTDTQYF	TGTGCCAGCAGCGATCGGACTCACGGCCTCACAGATACGCAGTATTTT
NA	NA	15	TRBV25-1	TRBJ1-1	CASSPYRQANTEAFF	TGTGCCAGCAGTCCCTATCGACAGGCCAACACTGAAGCTTTCTTT
NA	NA	12	TRBV5-1	TRBJ2-2	CASSLAWGDLFF	TGCGCCAGCAGCTTGGCCTGGGGGGACCTGTTTTTT